This T cell receptor beta chain was sequenced in a study of blood T cell repertoires in COVID-19 (dated by TCRdb to 2019 to 2021). About the investigation overall: Samples from collaborators originated in the United States, Italy and Spain and spanned both the acute and convalescent phases of COVID-19. The material from the prospective study consisted of cDNA or gDNA derived from T cells, B-cell-depleted T cells, or PBMCs. Subjects who had been exposed to COVID-19, were actively infected with it, or had recovered from it provided the deeply sampled blood TCRbeta repertoires that made up the dataset. A de-identified subject ID, COVID-19 status, age in years and sex were almost always included in the sample metadata. HLA class I and class II types, where available, came from metadata supplied by the sample provider rather than from assay-based typing. A freely available public database, intended as a resource for researchers studying the immune response to SARS-CoV-2, is where the repertoires were released. Samples came from the ongoing ImmuneRACE study (first 160 participants) plus 1,254 subjects from 6 global collaborators. Points the paper makes about the study in general: How much clinical and demographic metadata was included differed by source and by participant, and the metadata was provided uncurated.

Whole blood was collected in K2EDTA tubes by collaborating institutions according to the institutions' own protocols. For TCRbeta analysis, collaborator samples were shipped as frozen whole blood, as isolated PBMCs, or as DNA extracted from either sample type. CDR1 and CDR2 are drawn from the germline V gene: MDHEN, SYDVKM. The CDR3 measures 18 amino acids from cysteine to phenylalanine. Only the CDR3 DNA stays, 54 bases, in frame from base 1. A distance of 24 bases separates the germline ends of V and J, which lose 6 bases and 1 base respectively. TCRbeta CDR3 regions were amplified from genomic DNA using the immunoSEQ Assay, a bias-controlled multiplex PCR. As for the authors' bioinformatics: Within the assay, amplification of reference gene primers was used to estimate how many nucleated cells each sample contained. To quantify the absolute abundance of each unique TCRbeta CDR3 rearrangement, sequence reads were collapsed and filtered. For each sample, productive Simpson clonality was calculated as the square root of Simpson's diversity index across productive rearrangements. TCRdb stores this immuneACCESS table with in-frame sequences only. Part of the clones is absent; in the studies checked, under half of the shortfall reflects unresolved V genes, and no reason is known for the rest. Clone size and V and J calls were adopted from that table, with D and trimming inferred from the DNA. This sample lists tens of thousands of clones; 70% to 90% were detected once. The ten largest clones take up 4.8% of the sample.

In regard to this clone: Its antigen specificity is not known. Within one base of it there is no much larger clone, and no base qualities were kept.

The rearranged segments are TRBV28 and TRBJ1-1; TRBD1 is a possible D gene, resting on 5 matching bases. Material: peripheral blood. This receptor was obtained from a human donor in a cohort sampled during active COVID-19. The DNA sequence is as follows: TGTGCCAGCAGACTTAGGTCCCTATCGACAGTTGAGAACACTGAAGCTTTCTTT. This encodes CASRLRSLSTVENTEAFF.